Listed here are 11 T cell receptor beta chains from one sample, sequenced in a study of OX40 agonist ivuxolimab in advanced cancers. Profiling relied on immunoSEQ multiplex PCR, and the TCRdb table lists in-frame clones only, not all of them. The sample carries tens of thousands of clones, 75% to 85% recorded once. Specimen: CD4+ or CD8+ T cells sorted from blood, collected in a trial of the OX40 agonist ivuxolimab. Receptors originate from an adult with an advanced solid tumor such as melanoma, head and neck, liver or kidney cancer.

The chain links TRBV7-3 to TRBJ2-7; 9 bases are shared with TRBD1. The germline gives CDR1 SGHTA, CDR2 FQGTGA. J gave up 5 bases and V 5 bases, and 13 bases lay outside the gene matches. The CDR3 spans 16 residues. In nucleotides, the CDR3 is TGTGCCAGCAGCCAGGCCGGGGGACAGGGTGTTAACGAGCAGTACTTC. It translates to CASSQAGGQGVNEQYF.

This clone rates as medium-sized. Within the sample, other DNA sequences also encode this same CDR3. V gene TRBV7-2 combines with J gene TRBJ1-5; D is uncertain. This CDR3 is 13 amino acids long. With 3 bases removed from V and 3 bases from J, the gap between germline ends came to 6 bases. Germline lookup yields CDR1 SGHTA and CDR2 FQGNSA. The CDR3 region is CASSLIDNQPQHF. The DNA of the CDR3 is TGTGCCAGCAGCTTGATAGACAATCAGCCCCAGCATTTT. Full variable domain (remainder filled in from reference TRBV7-2 and TRBJ1-5): GAGVSQSPSNKVTEKGKDVELRCDPISGHTALYWYRQSLGQGLEFLIYFQGNSAPDKSGLPSDRFSAERTGGSVSTLTIQRTQQEDSAVYLCASSLIDNQPQHFGDGTRLSIL.

This chain's CDR3 is CASSHDSRRSGYTF. Written as DNA, the CDR3 is TGTGCCAGCAGTCACGACAGCAGGCGTAGTGGCTACACCTTC. The gene calls are TRBV2 and TRBJ1-2; TRBD1 is a possible D gene (5 bases). CDR1 and CDR2 (germline): SNHLY, FYNNEI. CDR3 length: 14 amino acids. The V and J ends lost 5 bases and 7 bases respectively, with 17 bases between them. The full variable domain, its missing parts supplied by reference TRBV2 and TRBJ1-2, is EPEVTQTPSHQVTQMGQEVILRCVPISNHLYFYWYRQILGQKVEFLVSFYNNEISEKSEIFDDQFSVERPDGSNFTLKIRSTKLEDSAMYFCASSHDSRRSGYTFGSGTRLTVV.

The rearrangement joins TRBV7-9 to TRBJ2-2; 7 nucleotides line up with TRBD1. Per the germline V gene, CDR1 is SEHNR and CDR2 is FQNEAQ (reference sequence). Trimming removed 5 bases from V and 5 bases from J; junction bases left unmatched: 5. The CDR3 is 14 amino acids. CDR3 coding DNA: TGTGCCAGCAGCACAGGGACAGCTACCGGGGAGCTGTTTTTT. Translated: CASSTGTATGELFF.

V gene TRBV18 combines with J gene TRBJ2-3, with 10 bases aligning to TRBD2. V was clipped by 2 bases and J by 4 bases; unmatched bases: 6. Germline CDR1 KGHSH, CDR2 LQKENI. The CDR3 consists of 16 residues. This CDR3 is CASSPYPSGSSDTQYF. For the CDR3, the DNA is TGTGCCAGCTCACCATATCCTAGCGGGAGCTCAGATACGCAGTATTTT.

J is TRBJ1-1 and V is TRBV14; weak D call: TRBD1 (6 bases). V lost 4 bases and J 10 bases, leaving 22 bases between the germline ends. Germline CDR1 reads SGHDN; CDR2 reads FVKESK. CDR3 length equals 15 residues. CDR3 in DNA: TGTGCCAGCAGCCTTCTCGTAACAGGGATTGGTGGAGCTTTCTTT. Translating it yields CASSLLVTGIGGAFF.

This clone was picked up one time. This chain joins TRBV28 and TRBJ1-1; no clear D gene. The CDR3 is made up of 14 amino acids. V shed 2 bases and J shed 10 bases, with 17 bases lying between them. Per germline, CDR1 MDHEN and CDR2 SYDVKM. The CDR3 nucleotides read TGTGCCAGCAGTTTAAGATTAAGCATGTCCTCAGCTTTCTTT. Amino acids: CASSLRLSMSSAFF.

The rearrangement joins TRBV6-1 to TRBJ1-2; unclear D gene. The CDR3 is 11 residues long. Germline V lookup: CDR1 MNHNS, CDR2 SASEGT. The ends were cut back, 3 bases at V and 3 bases at J, with 2 bases in the middle. The CDR3 loop reads CASSDYYGYTF. The CDR3, as DNA: TGTGCCAGCAGTGATTACTATGGCTACACCTTC.

This clone has only a few counts. The chain uses TRBV25-1 and TRBJ2-3; 8 nucleotides agree with TRBD1. The CDR3 loop spans 16 amino acids. Germline trimming cut 6 bases from V and 3 bases from J; bases unmatched to any gene: 11. Per germline, CDR1 MGHDK and CDR2 SYGVNS. CDR3 sequence reads: CASSRRAGGATDTQYF. CDR3 nucleotide sequence: TGTGCCAGCAGCCGTCGGGCAGGGGGCGCAACAGATACGCAGTATTTT.

The J gene is TRBJ1-2, the V gene TRBV10-3; D not certain. The CDR3 consists of 13 residues. Trimming took off 0 bases at V and 8 bases at J, with 10 bases between the two ends. The germline gives CDR1 ENHRY, CDR2 SYGVKD. The CDR3 here is CAISESREEGYTF. The CDR3 DNA follows: TGTGCCATCAGTGAGTCTAGAGAAGAGGGCTACACCTTC.

This sequence joins TRBV28 and TRBJ2-4; TRBD1 might be the D (5 bases). Trimming took off 4 bases at V and 9 bases at J, with 10 bases between the two ends. This CDR3 comprises 12 residues. Germline V gene data show CDR1 as MDHEN and CDR2 as SYDVKM. CDR3 loop: CASSSPQGIQYF. The CDR3 DNA reads as TGTGCCAGCAGTTCCCCGCAGGGCATTCAGTACTTC.